These 27 T cell receptor beta chains were all obtained from the same sample, sequenced in a study of Tregs in tolerant kidney transplant recipients. These receptors have no known antigen. Produced via immunoSEQ multiplex PCR; TCRdb's table is partial and in-frame only. The sample has 15,000 or so clones, nearly 55% seen once. Recipient PBMCs carried a CFSE label and met irradiated graft donor PBMCs for over five days before FACS sorting. The source material was CD4+ T cells from blood cultured with allogeneic cells, sampled before the transplant. The receptors were gathered from a human patient who received a combined kidney and bone marrow transplant.

This chain uses TRBV7-9 with TRBJ2-7; D uncertain. V dropped 4 bases and J dropped 4 bases, with 5 bases sitting between them. The CDR3 runs 11 residues. Germline CDR1 and CDR2: SEHNR and FQNEAQ (reference sequence). Written as DNA, the CDR3 is TGTGCCAGCAGCTCCCTTTACGAGCAGTACTTC. Amino acid sequence: CASSSLYEQYF.

The chain is built from TRBV5-6 and TRBJ1-6, with a possible D match to TRBD1 (5 bases). The germline gives CDR1 SGHDT, CDR2 YYEEEE. Trimming took 2 bases from V and 10 from J, leaving 13 bases between them. This CDR3 spans 14 amino acids. The CDR3 loop is CASSFQGWVSPLHF. The CDR3 coding sequence is TGTGCCAGCAGCTTCCAGGGTTGGGTATCACCCCTCCACTTT.

This clone was detected only once. This chain uses TRBV19 with TRBJ2-3; 16 nucleotides match TRBD2. The germline gives CDR1 LNHDA, CDR2 SQIVND (reference sequence). Trimming took 8 bases from V and 8 from J; bases not matched to a gene: 4. The CDR3 length is 14 residues. The CDR3 loop is CASGTSGRGGTQYF. Written as DNA, the CDR3 is TGTGCCAGTGGGACTAGCGGGAGGGGGGGTACGCAGTATTTT.

This clone is deemed medium-sized. V usage is TRBV15 and J usage is TRBJ2-7; TRBD2 matches at 9 bases. The CDR3 consists of 15 residues. The V gene's germline CDR1 is LNHNV and CDR2 YYDKDF (reference sequence). Trimming cost V 5 bases and J 4 bases; bases outside gene matches: 9. The CDR3 coding sequence is TGTGCCACCAGCGGCGACCTAGCGGGGCCTTACGAGCAGTACTTC. Translation: CATSGDLAGPYEQYF.

This clone was seen a handful of times. A read error may produce the germline difference seen at one junction end. The rearrangement links TRBV6-1 to TRBJ1-2, with D unresolved. The CDR3 length is 16 residues. Per the germline V gene, CDR1 is MNHNS and CDR2 is SASEGT. The chain's CDR3 is CASSEGSGSLNYGYTF. The CDR3 nucleotides read TGTGCCAGCAGCGAAGGTTCTGGGAGTCTTAACTATGGCTACACCTTC.

The table lists this clone with a few counts. V and J are TRBV7-8 and TRBJ1-5; no clear D. CDR3 length: 12 residues. Trimming stripped 6 bases from V and 7 bases from J, with 10 bases between. CDR1 is SGHVS, CDR2 FQNEAQ, per germline. CDR3 sequence: CASSSDGQPQHF. The CDR3 DNA is TGTGCCAGCAGTTCAGACGGGCAGCCCCAGCATTTT.

Only a few counts were recorded for this clone. The chain carries TRBV5-1 and TRBJ2-3, with 8 bases that match TRBD2. This CDR3 is 15 amino acids long. CDR1 is SGHRS and CDR2 is YFSETQ in the germline V gene. Trimming removed 2 bases from V and 2 bases from J; junction bases left unmatched: 4. The CDR3 is CASSLGSGNTDTQYF. The CDR3 DNA follows: TGCGCCAGCAGCTTAGGTAGCGGGAACACAGATACGCAGTATTTT.

This clone was counted only a few times. This chain joins TRBV5-6 and TRBJ1-2, with a tentative D call TRBD1 (6 bases). The V gene lost 0 bases and the J gene lost 3 bases, with 9 bases spanning the gap. The CDR3 consists of 14 residues. The germline gives CDR1 SGHDT, CDR2 YYEEEE. This CDR3 is CASSLGGRYYGYTF. CDR3 nucleotide sequence: TGTGCCAGCAGCTTGGGGGGGCGTTACTATGGCTACACCTTC.

This clone was observed a few times. V gene TRBV21-1 combines with J gene TRBJ1-2; the D call in the table, TRBD1, was not verified against the DNA. TRBV21-1 is tagged as a pseudogene. This CDR3 comprises 15 residues. This CDR3 reads CASSKFNKHNYGYTF. In DNA form, the CDR3 reads TGTGCCAGCAGCAAATTTAACAAACATAACTATGGCTACACCTTC.

This clone was counted between two and nine times. The J gene is TRBJ1-2, the V gene TRBV4-3; 7 bases align to TRBD1. The CDR3 has 15 residues. V shed 4 bases and J 2 bases; nucleotides not matched to a gene: 7. CDR1 and CDR2 (germline): LGHNA, YSLEER. CDR3 DNA: TGCGCCAGCAGCCGGAACAGGGGAATGAACTATGGCTACACCTTC. This codes for CASSRNRGMNYGYTF.

The rearrangement links TRBV5-1 to TRBJ2-3, with D perhaps TRBD2 (6 bases). The CDR3 runs to 16 residues. In germline, CDR1 is SGHRS, CDR2 YFSETQ. V lost 5 bases, J lost 1 base, and 17 bases lay in between. CDR3 loop: CASRSPRTTRTDTQYF. CDR3 coding DNA: TGCGCCAGCAGATCCCCGAGGACTACCCGCACAGATACGCAGTATTTT.

This chain links TRBV7-2 with TRBJ2-3; the match to TRBD1 covers 9 bases. Germline CDR1 and CDR2: SGHTA and FQGNSA. The CDR3 extends over 16 amino acids. V shed 0 bases, J shed 1 base, and the junction held 2 bases outside the gene matches. The CDR3 is CASSLARTGGTDTQYF. For the CDR3, the DNA is TGTGCCAGCAGCTTAGCCAGGACAGGGGGCACAGATACGCAGTATTTT.

V and J are TRBV5-3 and TRBJ1-2, with 9 bases aligning to TRBD1. TRBV5-3 has ORF status, its function being uncertain. Trimming removed 5 bases from V and 10 bases from J; junction bases left unmatched: 9. The CDR3 length is 13 residues. The CDR3 nucleotides read TGTGCCAGAAGTCTCCGGGACAGGGAGGTCTACACCTTC. It is translated as CARSLRDREVYTF.

The rearrangement joins TRBV7-2 to TRBJ2-3; no clear D gene. Germline CDR1 and CDR2: SGHTA and FQGNSA. V was shortened by 1 base and J by 1 base, with 12 bases between the two germline ends. The CDR3 totals 16 residues. This CDR3 reads CASSLGVVGGTDTQYF. The CDR3 DNA sequence: TGTGCCAGCAGCTTAGGCGTGGTTGGTGGCACAGATACGCAGTATTTT. Full variable domain (missing parts from reference TRBV7-2 and TRBJ2-3): GAGVSQSPSNKVTEKGKDVELRCDPISGHTALYWYRQSLGQGLEFLIYFQGNSAPDKSGLPSDRFSAERTGGSVSTLTIQRTQQEDSAVYLCASSLGVVGGTDTQYFGPGTRLTVL.

The CDR3, as DNA: TGTGCCAGCAGTTACTCTGGACAGCCAAATTCACCCCTCCACTTT. This encodes CASSYSGQPNSPLHF. V and J are TRBV6-6 and TRBJ1-6; D is perhaps TRBD1 (6 bases). The germline V gene encodes CDR1 MNHNY and CDR2 SVGAGI (reference sequence). V lost 0 bases to trimming and J lost 7 bases, with 10 bases between them. The CDR3 has 15 residues.

DNA of the CDR3: TGCGCCAGCAGAAACCTAGCGGGGGGGGGTGATACGCAGTATTTT. Encoded protein: CASRNLAGGGDTQYF. V and J are TRBV5-1 and TRBJ2-3, with 12 bases matching TRBD2. This CDR3 region has 15 residues. Germline trimming cut 5 bases from V and 6 bases from J; bases unmatched to any gene: 7. The germline V gene encodes CDR1 SGHRS and CDR2 YFSETQ.

The gene calls are TRBV5-1 and TRBJ1-4; D uncertain. The CDR3 runs to 16 residues. Germline V gene sequence: CDR1 SGHRS, CDR2 YFSETQ. V gave up 0 bases and J gave up 0 bases, with 9 bases separating them. This CDR3 reads CASSLGRHPTNEKLFF. The CDR3 DNA sequence: TGCGCCAGCAGCTTGGGCAGACACCCAACTAATGAAAAACTGTTTTTT. The whole variable domain, remainder taken from reference TRBV5-1 and TRBJ1-4, is KAGVTQTPRYLIKTRGQQVTLSCSPISGHRSVSWYQQTPGQGLQFLFEYFSETQRNKGNFPGRFSGRQFSNSRSEMNVSTLELGDSALYLCASSLGRHPTNEKLFFGSGTQLSVL.

The chain has TRBV30 and TRBJ1-2, with D tentatively TRBD1 (5 bases). Trimming left V 4 bases short and J 8 bases short, with 14 bases between. CDR1 and CDR2 from the germline V gene are GTSNPN and SVGIG (reference sequence). The CDR3 contains 12 residues. The CDR3 loop is CAWTAGGKGYTF. The DNA for the CDR3 is TGTGCCTGGACCGCGGGGGGGAAAGGCTACACCTTC.

The chain links TRBV6-1 to TRBJ1-2; D unresolved. The germline CDR1 and CDR2 sequences are MNHNS and SASEGT. CDR3 length: 13 amino acids. V was trimmed by 4 bases and J by 8 bases, leaving 14 bases between them. The CDR3 DNA follows: TGTGCCAGCAGTGGTTTTTTGGCGGGGGGCTACACCTTC. Its translation is CASSGFLAGGYTF.

V is TRBV12-5 and J is TRBJ2-5; 13 positions agree with TRBD2. This CDR3 comprises 18 residues. Germline CDR1 and CDR2: LGHNT and FRNRAP. The V gene end was trimmed by 1 base and the J gene end by 5 bases; junction bases not matched to a gene: 10. For the CDR3, the DNA is TGTGCTAGTGGTTTGGGACCCGGGACTAGCGGGGTTCTTGAGACCCAGTACTTC. It encodes CASGLGPGTSGVLETQYF.

This chain connects TRBV5-1 to TRBJ2-1; 8 bases are a match to TRBD2. V dropped 0 bases and J dropped 8; count of bases not matched to a gene: 4. CDR1 SGHRS and CDR2 YFSETQ come from the germline V gene. The length of the CDR3 is 14 residues. CDR3 DNA: TGCGCCAGCAGCTTGGGGACTAGCCCCCATGAGCAGTTCTTC. It yields the protein CASSLGTSPHEQFF.

The sample holds one count of this clone. This chain connects TRBV7-2 to TRBJ2-5; the D is unclear. Looked up from germline, CDR1 is SGHTA and CDR2 is FQGNSA. The ends were cut back, 1 base at V and 2 bases at J, with 11 bases in the middle. This CDR3 spans 15 amino acids. The chain's CDR3 is CASSLGSSLQETQYF. The DNA for the CDR3 is TGTGCCAGCAGCTTAGGGAGTAGTTTACAAGAGACCCAGTACTTC.

The chain recombines TRBV9 with TRBJ1-4; tentatively, D is TRBD1 (5 bases). With 0 bases removed from V and 5 bases from J, the gap between germline ends came to 17 bases. Germline-derived CDR1 and CDR2 are SGDLS and YYNGEE. This CDR3 is built from 17 residues. The CDR3 region is CASSVALGIGGNEKLFF. The CDR3 DNA is TGTGCCAGCAGCGTAGCTCTCGGAATTGGGGGGAATGAAAAACTGTTTTTT.

This clone was observed a few times. The chain combines TRBV6-5 with TRBJ1-2; D might be TRBD1 (6 bases). Deletions cut 6 bases from V and 4 bases from J, with 12 bases between. The CDR3 is 13 amino acids. Germline V gene sequence: CDR1 MNHEY, CDR2 SVGAGI. In DNA form, the CDR3 reads TGTGCCAGCAGCAAACAGGGTAGCTATGGCTACACCTTC. It translates to CASSKQGSYGYTF.

The V call is TRBV5-6, the J call TRBJ2-7; possibly TRBD1 for D (6 bases). V dropped 1 base and J dropped 3 bases, with 17 bases sitting between them. Germline-derived CDR1 and CDR2 are SGHDT and YYEEEE. The CDR3 sequence is 16 residues long. In DNA form, the CDR3 reads TGTGCCAGCAGCTTGCGTACAGGGAAGTATGTCTACGAGCAGTACTTC. Translation gives CASSLRTGKYVYEQYF.

The gene calls are TRBV6-6 and TRBJ2-3; no firm D call. The CDR3 is made up of 14 amino acids. Trimming stripped 2 bases from V and 0 bases from J, with 6 bases between. CDR1 is MNHNY and CDR2 is SVGAGI in the germline V gene (reference sequence). CDR3 DNA sequence: TGTGCCAGCAGTTACGGTGAGAGCACAGATACGCAGTATTTT. This encodes CASSYGESTDTQYF.

This chain links TRBV7-2 with TRBJ2-7; 10 bases are a match to TRBD2. The CDR3 sequence is 16 residues long. From germline, CDR1 is SGHTA and CDR2 FQGNSA. Trimming took 1 base from V and 4 from J; bases not matched to a gene: 7. Here the CDR3 DNA reads TGTGCCAGCAGCTTAGTAGGGACTAGCGTATTTTACGAGCAGTACTTC. It translates to CASSLVGTSVFYEQYF.